This TCR beta chain came from a study of CXCR3-negative and CXCR3-positive naive CD8 T cells. In preparing the TRB cDNA libraries, 5' RACE with UMI labels was used. Reanalyzing the 5' RACE reads, TCRdb keeps one entry per CDR3 protein, without DNA. The sample totals approximately 59,000 distinct CDR3 sequences. Turning to this clonotype: What it binds is unknown.

The CDR3 length is 13 residues. Findings of the study overall: Diversity ran similarly high across both naive subsets but far lower in memory CD8+ cells. For CXCR3-positive naive cells, TRB CDR3s were more hydrophobic than those of CXCR3-negative naive cells. Partial loss of CXCR3 expression followed cryopreservation; most assays used fresh PBMCs.

The clonotype was recovered from a human donor in good health. Some clones in this sample may be carry-over from other donors' samples. The sample consisted of naive CXCR3+ CD8+ T cells from blood. As for subset: CD45RO-CCR7+CD27+CD95- naive CD8+ T cells expressing CXCR3 (TNR3+). The chain combines TRBV12-3 or TRBV12-4 with TRBJ2-1; TCRdb's D call, TRBD1, is unchecked because there is no DNA. Here the CDR3 reads CASSEIQGNEQFF.